This is a list of T cell receptor beta chains from one sample in a study of T cell responses to AZD1222 COVID-19 vaccine. The table came from immunoSEQ multiplex PCR; TCRdb's copy has only in-frame clones and leaves some out. Among approximately 110,000 clones listed, 70% to 90% were seen once. The sequencing used peripheral blood, collected 28 days after the second AZD1222 dose. The receptors originated from an adult who received the AZD1222 COVID-19 vaccine. Each CDR3 is given with its conserved first and last residue. D genes are given only for firm matches. Clone size is not always given. Where it is, it says once, few, many or a class for expanded clones.

j_gene,v_gene,abundance,d_gene,CDR3nt,CDR3aa
TRBJ1-5,TRBV5-6,NA,TRBD1,TGTGCCAGCAGCTTGGCCCAGGGGGGCCAGCCCCAGCATTTT,CASSLAQGGQPQHF
TRBJ2-6,TRBV18,once,NA,TGTGCCAGCTCACCGGACGGTGGGGTCCTGACTTTC,CASSPDGGVLTF
TRBJ1-2,TRBV19,NA,NA,TGTGCCAGTACTAGGGGTGGAGTTTGGCATGGCTACACCTTC,CASTRGGVWHGYTF
TRBJ2-1,TRBV14,NA,TRBD2,TGTGCCAGCAGCTCGTGGACTAGCGGGAGTGGTGAGCAGTTCTTC,CASSSWTSGSGEQFF
TRBJ1-2,TRBV10-3,NA,NA,TGTGCCATCAGTGAGGCCATGAGGGGTTTGAATGGCTACACCTTC,CAISEAMRGLNGYTF
TRBJ2-7,TRBV10-3,NA,NA,TGTGCCATCAGTGAGGGACATCCGAGCTCCTACGAGCAGTACTTC,CAISEGHPSSYEQYF
TRBJ1-5,TRBV18,few,NA,TGTGCCAGCTCACGCTACCAGGAGACGGGCAATCAGCCCCAGCATTTT,CASSRYQETGNQPQHF
TRBJ1-2,TRBV6-5,NA,NA,TGTGCCAGCAGTTACTGGGGGGGAGGTGGCTACACCTTC,CASSYWGGGGYTF
TRBJ2-7,TRBV4-2,few,NA,TGTGCCAGCAGCCAAGATGAAGCGTCAGGGACCTACGAGCAGTACTTC,CASSQDEASGTYEQYF
TRBJ1-2,TRBV11-2,NA,NA,TGTGCCAGCAGCTTAGAAGGCAGGGTCTATGGCTACACCTTC,CASSLEGRVYGYTF
TRBJ2-2,TRBV10-3,NA,NA,TGTGCCATCAGTGTGGGCACGAACACCGGGGAGCTGTTTTTT,CAISVGTNTGELFF
TRBJ2-7,TRBV7-2,NA,NA,TGTGCCAGCAGCTTACGGGTGGGAGAACGCTACGAGCAGTACTTC,CASSLRVGERYEQYF
TRBJ2-2,TRBV7-8,NA,NA,TGTGCCAGCAGCTTAGATTTGGCAACAGGGTACACCGGGGAGCTGTTTTTT,CASSLDLATGYTGELFF
TRBJ1-1,TRBV28,NA,TRBD1,TGTGCCAGCAGGGGACAGGGGGCAGAGAGGACTGAAGCTTTCTTT,CASRGQGAERTEAFF
TRBJ1-5,TRBV27,NA,TRBD1,TGTGCCAGCAGTCCCTGGACAGGGTACGGCAATCAGCCCCAGCATTTT,CASSPWTGYGNQPQHF
TRBJ1-2,TRBV7-6,NA,NA,TGTGCCAGCAGCTCAGTGGGGGCAGGAGGCTACACCTTC,CASSSVGAGGYTF
TRBJ2-7,TRBV27,NA,NA,TGTGCCAGCAGTTACAGGGCAAGCTCCTACGAGCAGTACTTC,CASSYRASSYEQYF
TRBJ1-3,TRBV30,NA,TRBD1,TGTGCCTGGAGGACAGGGACTGACACCATATATTTT,CAWRTGTDTIYF
TRBJ1-4,TRBV5-1,NA,NA,TGCGCCAGCAGCTCAAGTGACCTAGAAAAACTGTTTTTT,CASSSSDLEKLFF
TRBJ1-1,TRBV18,NA,NA,TGTGCCAGCTCACGGGAGATGAACACTGAAGCTTTCTTT,CASSREMNTEAFF
TRBJ1-3,TRBV5-1,NA,NA,TGCGCCAGCAGCGCAGCCGGGATAACCGGTGGCACCATATATTTT,CASSAAGITGGTIYF
TRBJ2-7,TRBV7-9,NA,TRBD2,TGTGCCAGCAGCTTAATGGGCGGGGGGATAAACGAGCAGTACTTC,CASSLMGGGINEQYF
TRBJ2-3,TRBV20-1,NA,NA,TGCAGTGCAATGTTTGATACGCAGTATTTT,CSAMFDTQYF
TRBJ2-5,TRBV9,NA,NA,TGTGCCAGCAGCGCATCCCAAGAGACCCAGTACTTC,CASSASQETQYF
TRBJ1-2,TRBV10-3,NA,NA,TGTGCCATCATAAACAACTATGGCTACACCTTC,CAIINNYGYTF
TRBJ2-2,TRBV13,NA,NA,TGTGCCAGCAGTTGGAGTGAGAACACCGGGGAGCTGTTTTTT,CASSWSENTGELFF
TRBJ1-6,TRBV3-1/TRBV3-2,NA,TRBD1,TGTGCCAGCAGCTTTTCCGACAGGGGGCGATCACCCCTCCACTTT,CASSFSDRGRSPLHF
TRBJ2-7,TRBV4-3,once,TRBD2,TGCGCCAGCAGCCTAGGACTAGCGGGAGTTTCCGAGCAGTACTTC,CASSLGLAGVSEQYF
TRBJ2-7,TRBV5-4,NA,NA,TGTGCCAGCAGCTTGGCTCCATCCAGCTCCTACGAGCAGTACTTC,CASSLAPSSSYEQYF
TRBJ2-7,TRBV27,NA,TRBD1,TGTGCCAGCAGCACGGGACAGGGACCCTACGAGCAGTACTTC,CASSTGQGPYEQYF
TRBJ2-7,TRBV2,NA,NA,TGTGCCAGCAGTGAAGGGGGCGGAGGGGGATACGAGCAGTACTTC,CASSEGGGGGYEQYF
TRBJ2-7,TRBV11-2,NA,NA,TGTGCCAGCAGCTCGGCCGGGACTTTCTACGAGCAGTACTTC,CASSSAGTFYEQYF
TRBJ1-2,TRBV27,NA,TRBD1,TGTGCCAGCAGTTTATCCCTTATAGGGACAGGGATATATGGCTACACCTTC,CASSLSLIGTGIYGYTF
TRBJ2-1,TRBV7-6,NA,TRBD2,TGTGCCAGCAGCTTAGGTAGCGGGGGGGCATACAATGAGCAGTTCTTC,CASSLGSGGAYNEQFF
TRBJ2-2,TRBV27,few,NA,TGTGCCAGCAGAGATAGGATTCTCTCCGGGGAGCTGTTTTTT,CASRDRILSGELFF
TRBJ1-4,TRBV15,NA,NA,TGTGCCACCAGCAGAGATCGGACAGACGGTGAAAAACTGTTTTTT,CATSRDRTDGEKLFF
TRBJ1-2,TRBV4-3,NA,NA,TGCGCCAGCAGCCAAGAAGGGGGGCCGGTCTATGGCTACACCTTC,CASSQEGGPVYGYTF
TRBJ2-7,TRBV18,few,NA,TGTGCCAGCTCACCCGGCCTGGGACGGGATGAGCAGTACTTC,CASSPGLGRDEQYF
TRBJ1-1,TRBV4-1,NA,NA,TGCGCCAGCAGCCAAGTGTCCAGGGGGAACACTGAAGCTTTCTTT,CASSQVSRGNTEAFF
TRBJ2-1,TRBV6-2/TRBV6-3,NA,TRBD2,TGTGCCAGCAGTTACGGAAGCGGGAGTATAGGCAATGAGCAGTTCTTC,CASSYGSGSIGNEQFF
TRBJ2-1,TRBV4-3,NA,NA,TGCGCCAGCAGCCCCAACCCCAGGACCTACAATGAGCAGTTCTTC,CASSPNPRTYNEQFF
TRBJ1-2,TRBV5-1,NA,NA,TGCGCCAGCAGCTTGGTGGCAGGGGAAGGCTACACCTTC,CASSLVAGEGYTF
TRBJ2-1,TRBV5-1,NA,TRBD1,TGCGCCAGCAGCTTGGACAGGGGCCCCGCAAATGAGCAGTTCTTC,CASSLDRGPANEQFF
TRBJ1-2,TRBV4-3,medium-sized,NA,TGCGCCAGCAGCCAAGGAGCAGGGGACTACTATGGCTACACCTTC,CASSQGAGDYYGYTF
TRBJ1-1,TRBV6-5,NA,TRBD1,TGTGCCAGCAGTAGACAGGGGGACACTGAAGCTTTCTTT,CASSRQGDTEAFF
TRBJ2-2,TRBV19,NA,NA,TGTGCCAGTAGTATCACCAGGGCGGACACCGGGGAGCTGTTTTTT,CASSITRADTGELFF
TRBJ1-2,TRBV19,NA,TRBD1,TGTGCCAGTAGTATAGCAGGGGGCGATGGCTACACCTTC,CASSIAGGDGYTF
TRBJ2-1,TRBV4-3,NA,NA,TGCGCCAGCAGCCGGGACCCAAGAGGTGAGCAGTTCTTC,CASSRDPRGEQFF
TRBJ1-5,TRBV6-1,NA,NA,TGTGCCAGCAGTGAGCTTATGACTGAACTGGAGTATAGCAATCAGCCCCAGCATTTT,CASSELMTELEYSNQPQHF
TRBJ2-3,TRBV6-5,once,TRBD2,TGTGCCAGCAGTTACTCGAGACTAGCCGGCACAGATACGCAGTATTTT,CASSYSRLAGTDTQYF
TRBJ1-3,TRBV2,NA,NA,TGTGCCAGCGTCAGGGGTAGTGGTGGAAACACCATATATTTT,CASVRGSGGNTIYF
TRBJ1-3,TRBV7-9,NA,NA,TGTGCCAGCAGCGGCGTAGGGGGTGGCAGGGTCACCATATATTTT,CASSGVGGGRVTIYF
TRBJ1-5,TRBV6-5,once,NA,TGTGCCAGCGGGTATGGAGGTCAGCCCCAGCATTTT,CASGYGGQPQHF
TRBJ2-5,TRBV5-4,NA,TRBD2,TGTGCCAGCAGCTTGATAGGGCGGGGGGGCCGAGAGACCCAGTACTTC,CASSLIGRGGRETQYF
TRBJ2-7,TRBV4-2,NA,TRBD2,TGTGCCAGCAGCCAAGATGCGGGGGGGGGTAACGAGCAGTACTTC,CASSQDAGGGNEQYF
TRBJ1-2,TRBV24-1,once,NA,TGTGCCACCAGTGATTCTCCCTGGCCCCCCTATGGCTACACCTTC,CATSDSPWPPYGYTF
TRBJ1-2,TRBV7-9,NA,TRBD1,TGTGCCAGCAGCTTAGTGGGACAGCCCTATGGCTACACCTTC,CASSLVGQPYGYTF
TRBJ1-2,TRBV7-9,few,NA,TGTGCCAGCAGCTGGGAGGGGTTAGGCTACACCTTC,CASSWEGLGYTF
TRBJ1-2,TRBV7-9,few,NA,TGTGCCAGCAGCTTAGGGGTGTCGGGGGAGTATGGCTACACCTTC,CASSLGVSGEYGYTF
TRBJ1-2,TRBV20-1,NA,NA,TGCAGTGCTAGTCTAGGACAAAAAGGCTATGGCTACACCTTC,CSASLGQKGYGYTF